The 12 T cell receptor beta chains given below trace back to one sample, sequenced in a study of blood T cell repertoires in COVID-19. Generated by immunoSEQ multiplex PCR, the TCRdb table keeps only in-frame clones and is missing some. The sample consists of roughly 120,000 clones, around three quarters of them appearing once. The specimen was peripheral blood. Source of these receptors: a woman aged 55-70 years with acute or convalescent COVID-19.

The rearrangement uses TRBV5-8 and TRBJ2-6; no clear D gene. The V gene lost 4 bases and the J gene lost 0 bases, with 8 bases spanning the gap. Germline V gene lookup returns CDR1 SGHTS and CDR2 YDEGEE. This CDR3 has 15 residues. CDR3: CASSPLSSGANVLTF. The CDR3 nucleotides read TGTGCCAGCAGCCCCCTATCCTCTGGGGCCAACGTCCTGACTTTC.

This clone was counted a few times. The chain has TRBV25-1 and TRBJ1-3, with 7 bases lining up with TRBD1. The ends lost 8 bases at V and 4 bases at J; junction bases unmatched: 8. Germline V CDR1 and CDR2: MGHDK, SYGVNS. The CDR3 spans 14 residues. The CDR3 DNA follows: TGTGCCAGCGGGGAGACAGGGTACGGAAACACCATATATTTT. This sequence encodes CASGETGYGNTIYF.

In this sample, this clone turned up a few times. This sequence joins TRBV4-1 and TRBJ1-5; D is unclear. V lost 0 bases and J 6 bases, leaving 6 bases between the germline ends. The germline V gene has CDR1 MGHRA and CDR2 YSYEKL. The CDR3 runs to 13 residues. Here the CDR3 reads CASSQESSQPQHF. CDR3 DNA: TGCGCCAGCAGCCAAGAATCGTCTCAGCCCCAGCATTTT.

This clone was observed a handful of times. This chain uses TRBV24-1 with TRBJ1-2; TRBD1 matches 8 bases. Germline lookup yields CDR1 KGHDR and CDR2 SFDVKD. Germline trimming cut 4 bases from V and 4 bases from J; bases unmatched to any gene: 4. This CDR3 is built from 14 residues. The CDR3 loop is CATSERTGSYGYTF. CDR3 DNA: TGTGCCACCAGTGAGCGGACAGGGAGCTATGGCTACACCTTC.

J is TRBJ1-3 and V is TRBV19; D not resolved. CDR3 length equals 17 residues. Germline CDR1 reads LNHDA; CDR2 reads SQIVND (reference sequence). Between the trimmed V and J ends, which lost 7 bases and 0 bases, there was a span of 19 bases. The CDR3 region has the DNA TGTGCCAGTAAACGCCGTCCGCACACCGACTCTGGAAACACCATATATTTT. Residues: CASKRRPHTDSGNTIYF. The variable domain in full, with the rest retrieved from reference TRBV19 and TRBJ1-3, is DGGITQSPKYLFRKEGQNVTLSCEQNLNHDAMYWYRQDPGQGLRLIYYSQIVNDFQKGDIAEGYSVSREKKESFPLTVTSAQKNPTAFYLCASKRRPHTDSGNTIYFGEGSWLTVV.

The chain links TRBV6-5 to TRBJ1-6; 8 nucleotides line up with TRBD1. The length of the CDR3 is 15 residues. Germline-derived CDR1 and CDR2 are MNHEY and SVGAGI. V lost 6 bases to trimming and J lost 10 bases; unmatched junction nucleotides: 11. CDR3 sequence: CASSWTGKASSPLHF. CDR3 nucleotides: TGTGCCAGCAGCTGGACAGGGAAGGCCAGCTCACCCCTCCACTTT.

This chain uses TRBV3-1 (or the pseudogene TRBV3-2) with TRBJ1-1; the D gene is possibly TRBD1 (6 bases). Trimming took off 4 bases at V and 0 bases at J, with 9 bases between the two ends. Looked up from germline, CDR1 is LGHDT and CDR2 is YNNKEL (reference sequence). This CDR3 is 14 amino acids long. CDR3 nucleotide sequence: TGTGCCAGCAGCCTGACAGGTATGAACACTGAAGCTTTCTTT. As protein: CASSLTGMNTEAFF.

This sequence joins TRBV4-2 and TRBJ1-1; D not resolved. Trimming shortened V by 0 bases and J by 4 bases, and 9 bases separated the two germline ends. This CDR3 is 14 amino acids long. CDR1 and CDR2 from the germline V gene are LGHNA and YNFKEQ. CDR3 sequence reads: CASSQERSATEAFF. DNA for the CDR3: TGTGCCAGCAGCCAAGAAAGAAGCGCCACTGAAGCTTTCTTT.

The rearrangement joins TRBV19 to TRBJ1-1; no clear D. Trimming took 5 bases from V and 1 from J, leaving 14 bases between them. The CDR3 has 15 amino acids. Germline V gene lookup returns CDR1 LNHDA and CDR2 SQIVND (reference sequence). This chain's CDR3 is CASSRTLSKNTEAFF. The CDR3 DNA sequence: TGTGCCAGTAGTCGCACCCTGAGTAAGAACACTGAAGCTTTCTTT.

With regard to this clone: Other DNA sequences of this sample code for an identical CDR3. V usage is TRBV28 and J usage is TRBJ2-7, with D perhaps TRBD2 (6 bases). Trimming removed 6 bases at V and 1 base at J, with 13 bases between. The V gene's germline CDR1 is MDHEN and CDR2 SYDVKM. The CDR3 has 14 residues. The CDR3 DNA reads TGTGCCAGCAGGAGAGGCGGGACGTCCTACGAGCAGTACTTC. Its protein product is CASRRGGTSYEQYF.

This sequence joins TRBV6-5 and TRBJ2-7, with 10 bases matching TRBD1. V trimming: 6 bases; J trimming: 2 bases; junction bases outside the gene matches: 7. This CDR3 region has 15 residues. Germline CDR1 is MNHEY and CDR2 is SVGAGI. In DNA form, the CDR3 reads TGTGCCAGCAGCAAACGGGACAGGGGAACCTACGAGCAGTACTTC. This encodes CASSKRDRGTYEQYF.

The chain couples TRBV4-2 to TRBJ1-5; D is uncertain. V lost 0 bases and J lost 3, with 9 bases in between. CDR3 size: 15 residues. Germline V CDR1 and CDR2: LGHNA, YNFKEQ. The CDR3 nucleotides are TGTGCCAGCAGCCAAGATGGGCAGAACAATCAGCCCCAGCATTTT. The encoded protein is CASSQDGQNNQPQHF.